A single sample gave rise to the 6 T cell receptor beta chains below, sequenced in a study of tumor-infiltrating lymphocytes in primary liver carcinoma. Germline DNA was also extracted, with blood RNA taken from unsorted whole blood. Total RNA (around 500 ng) served as template for TCR beta cDNA synthesis primed by a constant-region primer. Three nested multiplex PCR rounds of slightly modified ARM-PCR generated TCR beta libraries. The first two PCR rounds used TRBV1-TRBV30 forward primers with a C-beta reverse primer, 9 to 11 cycles each. TCRdb reprocessed the multiplex PCR reads via MiXCR and lists one record per CDR3 protein. The data show about 310,000 distinct CDR3 sequences, approximately 58% seen once. The sample was peripheral blood. Source of these receptors: a woman in her twenties or thirties with primary liver carcinoma and hepatitis B virus infection.

There are many counts of this clonotype. CDR3 nucleotides: TGCAGCGTTGCAGGTGGGGATCAGCCCCAGCATTTT. This codes for CSVAGGDQPQHF. V usage is TRBV29-1 and J usage is TRBJ1-5; no firm D call. V lost 4 bases to trimming and J lost 5 bases, with 9 bases between them. The CDR3 has 12 amino acids. Looked up from germline, CDR1 is SQVTM and CDR2 is ANQGSEA.

This clonotype was seen ten or more times. The chain carries TRBV29-1 and TRBJ2-1; possibly TRBD1 or TRBD2 for D (5 bases each). The CDR3 is 11 residues long. Germline V gene lookup returns CDR1 SQVTM and CDR2 ANQGSEA. Between the trimmed V and J ends, which lost 6 bases and 15 bases, there was a span of 18 bases. This CDR3 reads CSVLVQGVTFF. The CDR3 DNA sequence: TGCAGCGTCCTAGTCCAGGGAGTAACGTTCTTC.

For the CDR3, the DNA is TGCGCCAGCAGCCAAGATTCACTGACCTACGAGCAGTACTTC. Translated: CASSQDSLTYEQYF. This chain joins TRBV4-1 and TRBJ2-7; D is undetermined. This CDR3 comprises 14 residues. V gave up 0 bases and J gave up 2 bases, with 8 bases separating them. Germline V lookup: CDR1 MGHRA, CDR2 YSYEKL.

The chain carries TRBV6-5 and TRBJ2-1, with 15 nucleotides matching TRBD2. Germline V CDR1 and CDR2: MNHEY, SVGAGI. The V segment lost 8 bases and the J segment 8 bases; nucleotides outside the gene matches: 10. The CDR3 runs to 16 residues. The CDR3 DNA reads TGTGCCAGCTGTGAAGAGGGGACTAGCGGGAGGTATGAGCAGTTCTTC. Translation gives CASCEEGTSGRYEQFF.

In this sample, this clonotype turned up many times. The CDR3 loop is CASSLDLGHLEAFF. The CDR3 nucleotides read TGTGCCAGCAGCTTAGATCTAGGACACCTTGAAGCTTTCTTT. The V call is TRBV11-2, the J call TRBJ1-1; perhaps TRBD1 as D (5 bases). Trimming took 0 bases from V and 7 from J, leaving 12 bases between them. The CDR3 is made up of 14 amino acids. The germline V gene has CDR1 SGHAT and CDR2 FQNNGV.

As for this clonotype: Sequence at one end of the junction differs from germline and may be a read error. This chain uses TRBV4-1 with TRBJ1-4; D unresolved. The germline CDR1 and CDR2 sequences are MGHRA and YSYEKL. This CDR3 contains 14 residues. The CDR3, as DNA: TGCGCCAGCAACCAAGTCTTCGCCGGTGAAAAACTGTTTTTT. Encoded protein: CASNQVFAGEKLFF.